Sequencing of this T cell receptor (beta chain) was carried out in a study of cytomegalovirus exposure and HLA in healthy donors. Study results and limitations: There were several of the most significant clusters that appeared linked to common viral pathogens in a later analysis. With later analysis, a missense DCLRE1C variant became linked to TCR beta V- and J-gene trimming.

As to this clone: The antigen is not known.

The V gene's germline CDR1 is ENHRY and CDR2 SYGVKD. This CDR3 contains 14 residues. V dropped 6 bases and J dropped 3 bases, with 14 bases sitting between them. Vbeta (60) and Jbeta (13) primers were used in the PCR. The data were produced by immunoSEQ multiplex PCR, yet TCRdb's version contains in-frame clones alone and is incomplete. The table includes some 170,000 clones, 75% to 85% detected once. Sequenced material: PBMCs. V gene TRBV10-3 combines with J gene TRBJ1-2; D is possibly TRBD1 (5 bases). This TCR came from a woman aged 18-29 years in good health and CMV-seronegative. CDR3: CAIRWGGEDYGYTF. The DNA of the CDR3 is TGTGCCATCAGGTGGGGGGGAGAGGACTATGGCTACACCTTC.